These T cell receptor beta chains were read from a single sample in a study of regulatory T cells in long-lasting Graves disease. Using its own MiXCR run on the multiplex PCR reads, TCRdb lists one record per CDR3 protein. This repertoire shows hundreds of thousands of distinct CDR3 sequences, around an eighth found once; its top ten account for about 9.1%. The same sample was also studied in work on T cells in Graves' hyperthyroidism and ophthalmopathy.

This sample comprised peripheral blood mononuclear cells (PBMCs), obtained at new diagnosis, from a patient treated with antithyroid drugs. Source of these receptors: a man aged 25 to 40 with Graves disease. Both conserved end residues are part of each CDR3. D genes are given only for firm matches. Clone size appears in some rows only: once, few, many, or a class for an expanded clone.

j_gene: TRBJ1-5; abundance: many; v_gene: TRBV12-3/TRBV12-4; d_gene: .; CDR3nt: TGTGCCAGCAGTTTCTGGAGTTTGAGTGGGGATCAGCCCCAGCATTTT; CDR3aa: CASSFWSLSGDQPQHF
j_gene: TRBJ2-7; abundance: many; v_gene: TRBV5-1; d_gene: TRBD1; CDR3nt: TGCGCCAGCAGCTCCGGGACAGCTATCTACGAGCAGTACTTC; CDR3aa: CASSSGTAIYEQYF
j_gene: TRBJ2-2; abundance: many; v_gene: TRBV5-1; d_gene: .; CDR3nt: TGCGCCAGCAGCTTGGAACAGGGGAACACCGGGGAGCTGTTTTTT; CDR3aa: CASSLEQGNTGELFF
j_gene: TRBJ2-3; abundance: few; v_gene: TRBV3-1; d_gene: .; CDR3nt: TGTGCCTCAGCTGGCCGCACAGATACGCAGTATTTT; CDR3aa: CASAGRTDTQYF
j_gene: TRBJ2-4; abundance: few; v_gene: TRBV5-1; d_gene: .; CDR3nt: TGCGCCAGCAGCACGACTCAAGCCAAAAACATTCAGTACTTC; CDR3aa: CASSTTQAKNIQYF
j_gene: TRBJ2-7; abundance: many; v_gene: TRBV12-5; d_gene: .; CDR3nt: TGTGCTAGCCGAGGACCTCTCTACGAGCAGTACTTC; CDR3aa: CASRGPLYEQYF
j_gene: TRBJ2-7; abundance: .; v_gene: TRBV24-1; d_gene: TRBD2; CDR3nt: TGTGCCACCAGTGATTCCCCCCCGGGGGGGCGCGGGGAGCAGTACTTC; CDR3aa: CATSDSPPGGRGEQYF
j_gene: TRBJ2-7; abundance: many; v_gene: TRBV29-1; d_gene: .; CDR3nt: TGCAGCGTGGCCACCCGGGACAGACTAGCCTATAGCTCCTACGAGCAGTACTTC; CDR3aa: CSVATRDRLAYSSYEQYF
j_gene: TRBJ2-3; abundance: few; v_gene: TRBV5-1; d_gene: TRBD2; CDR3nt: TGCGCCAGCAGCTTGGGATTTAGCGGGAGGCCAGATACGCAGTATTTT; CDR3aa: CASSLGFSGRPDTQYF
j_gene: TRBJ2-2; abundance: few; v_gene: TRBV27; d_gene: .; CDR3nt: TGTGCCAGCAGTTCGCTGGGACACAACACCGGGGAGCTGTTTTTT; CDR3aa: CASSSLGHNTGELFF
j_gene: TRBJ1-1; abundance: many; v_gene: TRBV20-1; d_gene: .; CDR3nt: TGCAGTGCTACTAGAAACACTGAAGCTTTCTTT; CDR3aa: CSATRNTEAFF
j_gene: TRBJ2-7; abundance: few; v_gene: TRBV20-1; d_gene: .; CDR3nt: TGCAGTGCTAGGACTCGGAACTCCCCCTACGAGCAGTACTTC; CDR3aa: CSARTRNSPYEQYF
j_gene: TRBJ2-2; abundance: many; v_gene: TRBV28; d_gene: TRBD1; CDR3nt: TGTGCCAGCAGTACAGGGGTAATGAACACCGGGGAGCTGTTTTTT; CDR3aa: CASSTGVMNTGELFF
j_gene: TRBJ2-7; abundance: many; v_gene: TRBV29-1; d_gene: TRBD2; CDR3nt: TGCAGCGTTGAAATCTCTAGCGGGACGGTTTACGAGCAGTACTTC; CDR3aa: CSVEISSGTVYEQYF
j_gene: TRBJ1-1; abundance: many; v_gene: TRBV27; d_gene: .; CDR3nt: TGTGCCAGCAGTCCTTGGACGGTAAGGACTGAAGCTTTCTTT; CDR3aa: CASSPWTVRTEAFF
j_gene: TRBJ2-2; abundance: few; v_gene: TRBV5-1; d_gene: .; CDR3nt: TGCGCCAGCGGCACGCCCGGGGAGCTGTTTTTT; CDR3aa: CASGTPGELFF
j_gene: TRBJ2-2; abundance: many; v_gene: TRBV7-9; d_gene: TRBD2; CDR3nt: TGTGCCAGCAGCCGGGGGGACGGGGAGCTGTTTTTT; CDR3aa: CASSRGDGELFF
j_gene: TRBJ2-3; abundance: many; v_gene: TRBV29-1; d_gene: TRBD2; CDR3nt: TGCAGCGTTAGGACTAGTTTCAAGGCTACGCAGTATTTT; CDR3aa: CSVRTSFKATQYF
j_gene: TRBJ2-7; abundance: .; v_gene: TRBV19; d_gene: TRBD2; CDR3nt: TGTGCCAGTAGTATCGGCGGGAGGCCGAGCTCCTACGAGCAGTACTTC; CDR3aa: CASSIGGRPSSYEQYF
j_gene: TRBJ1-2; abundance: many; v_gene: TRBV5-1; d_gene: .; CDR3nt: TGCGCCAGCAGCTTGGTGGGGTCGGTAACGGATGCCCCTGGCTACACCTTC; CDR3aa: CASSLVGSVTDAPGYTF
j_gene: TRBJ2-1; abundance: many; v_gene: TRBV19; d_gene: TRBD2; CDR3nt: TGTGCCAGTAGTGTGGGTGGGAGCGGGATCGTTGAGCAGTTCTTC; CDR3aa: CASSVGGSGIVEQFF
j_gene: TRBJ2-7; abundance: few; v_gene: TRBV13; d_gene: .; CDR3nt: TGTGCCAGCAGAACCGCCGGGACTCCGAACTCCTACGAGCAGTACTTC; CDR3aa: CASRTAGTPNSYEQYF
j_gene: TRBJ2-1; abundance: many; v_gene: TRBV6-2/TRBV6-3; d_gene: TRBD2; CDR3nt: TGTGCCAGCAGTTACCCTGGGACTAGCGGATACAATGAGCAGTTCTTC; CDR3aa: CASSYPGTSGYNEQFF
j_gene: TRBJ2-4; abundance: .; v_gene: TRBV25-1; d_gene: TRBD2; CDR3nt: TGTGCCAGCAGTGTCCCGGGACTAGGAGACATTCAGTACTTC; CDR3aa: CASSVPGLGDIQYF
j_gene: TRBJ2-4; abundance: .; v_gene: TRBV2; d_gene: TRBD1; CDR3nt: TGTGCCAGCAGTCCGGACAGGGGAAGTTACATTCAGCACTTC; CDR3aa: CASSPDRGSYIQHF
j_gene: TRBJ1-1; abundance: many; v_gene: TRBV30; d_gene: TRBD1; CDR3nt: TGTGCCTGCGACAGGGATGCGAACACTGAAGCTTTCTTT; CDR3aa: CACDRDANTEAFF
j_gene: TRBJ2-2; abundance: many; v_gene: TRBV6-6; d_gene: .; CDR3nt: TGTGCCAGCAGTTACTCGGGCCTCCAGAGGTCCGGGGAGCTGTTTTTT; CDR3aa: CASSYSGLQRSGELFF
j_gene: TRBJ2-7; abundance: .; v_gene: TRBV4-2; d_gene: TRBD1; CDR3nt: TGTGCCAGCAGCCAGGCGACAGGGAACGAGCAGTACTTC; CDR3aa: CASSQATGNEQYF
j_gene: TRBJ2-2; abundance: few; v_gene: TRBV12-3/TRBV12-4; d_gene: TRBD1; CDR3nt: TGTGCCAGCAGTTTTACGGGACAGGGGTCCGGGGAGCTGTTTTTT; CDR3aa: CASSFTGQGSGELFF
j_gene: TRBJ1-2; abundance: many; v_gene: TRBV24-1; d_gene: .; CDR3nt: TGTGCCACCAGTGACCCCTCGGAGCAGGGATACTATGGCTACACCTTC; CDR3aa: CATSDPSEQGYYGYTF
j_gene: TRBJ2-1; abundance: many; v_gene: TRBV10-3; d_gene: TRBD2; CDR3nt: TGTGCCATCAGAGGTTATTCTAGCGGGAGTGATGAGCAGTTCTTC; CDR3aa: CAIRGYSSGSDEQFF
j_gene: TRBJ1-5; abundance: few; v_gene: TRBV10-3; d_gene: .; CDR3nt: TGTGCCACCAATCAGCCCCAGCATTTT; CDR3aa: CATNQPQHF
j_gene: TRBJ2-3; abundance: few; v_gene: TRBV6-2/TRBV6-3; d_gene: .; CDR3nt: TGTGCCAGTACTGCCCCGGAAGATACGCAGTATTTT; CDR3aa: CASTAPEDTQYF
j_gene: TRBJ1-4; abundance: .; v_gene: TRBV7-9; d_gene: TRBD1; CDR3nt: TGTGCCAGCAGCTACGGGACAGCGGATGAAAAACTGTTTTTT; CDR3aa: CASSYGTADEKLFF
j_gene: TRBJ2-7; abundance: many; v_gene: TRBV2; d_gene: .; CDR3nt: TGTGCCAGCAGTGAAGATAGGGACCCCTCCTACGAGCAGTACTTC; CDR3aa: CASSEDRDPSYEQYF
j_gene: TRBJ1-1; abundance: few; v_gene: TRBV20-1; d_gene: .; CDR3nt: TGCAGTGCTAGAGAAGGGCAGACGATGAACACTGAAGCTTTCTTT; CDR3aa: CSAREGQTMNTEAFF
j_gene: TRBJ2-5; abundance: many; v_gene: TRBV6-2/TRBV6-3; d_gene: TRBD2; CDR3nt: TGTGCCAGCAGTGTGAATACCCGGACTAGCGGCTCTCAAGAGACCCAGTACTTC; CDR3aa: CASSVNTRTSGSQETQYF
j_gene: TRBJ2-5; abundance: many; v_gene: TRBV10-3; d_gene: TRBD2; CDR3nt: TGTGCCATCAGTGAGCTGCGGGAGGCCCCAGAGACCCAGTACTTC; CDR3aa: CAISELREAPETQYF
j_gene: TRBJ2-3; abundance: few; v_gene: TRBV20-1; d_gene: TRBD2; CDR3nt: TGCAGTGCTAGCTCCGGGACTAGCGGGAGAACTGATACGCAGTATTTT; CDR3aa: CSASSGTSGRTDTQYF
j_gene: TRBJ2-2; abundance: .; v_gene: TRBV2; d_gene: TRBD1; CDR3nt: TGTGCCAGCAAAAACGACCGGGACAGATACACCGGGGAGCTGTTTTTT; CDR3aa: CASKNDRDRYTGELFF
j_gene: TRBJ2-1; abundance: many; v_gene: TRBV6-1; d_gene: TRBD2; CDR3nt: TGTGCCAGCAGTCCTCGAATAGCGGGCAACTCCTACAATGAGCAGTTCTTC; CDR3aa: CASSPRIAGNSYNEQFF
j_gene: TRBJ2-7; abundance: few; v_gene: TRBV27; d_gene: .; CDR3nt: TGTGCCAGCAGGCCTCGAACGCGCTCCTACGAGCAGTACTTC; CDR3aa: CASRPRTRSYEQYF
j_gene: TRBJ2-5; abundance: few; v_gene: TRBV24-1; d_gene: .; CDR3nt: TGTGCCACCAGTGATTTAGGGCTAGGGGAGGAGACCCAGTACTTC; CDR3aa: CATSDLGLGEETQYF
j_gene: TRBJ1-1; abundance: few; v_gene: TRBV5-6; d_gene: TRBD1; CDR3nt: TGTGCCAGCAGCTTCCTTGAGAGGACAGGTGAAGCTTTCTTT; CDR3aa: CASSFLERTGEAFF
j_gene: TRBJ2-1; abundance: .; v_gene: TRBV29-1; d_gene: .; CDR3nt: TGCAGCGTTGAGCGGGACATAGTCTATGAGCAGTTCTTC; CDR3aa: CSVERDIVYEQFF
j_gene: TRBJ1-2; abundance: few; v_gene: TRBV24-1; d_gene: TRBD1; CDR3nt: TGTGCCACCAGTGATTCTCCCAGTACAGGGGCTCGTGGCTACACCTTC; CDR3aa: CATSDSPSTGARGYTF